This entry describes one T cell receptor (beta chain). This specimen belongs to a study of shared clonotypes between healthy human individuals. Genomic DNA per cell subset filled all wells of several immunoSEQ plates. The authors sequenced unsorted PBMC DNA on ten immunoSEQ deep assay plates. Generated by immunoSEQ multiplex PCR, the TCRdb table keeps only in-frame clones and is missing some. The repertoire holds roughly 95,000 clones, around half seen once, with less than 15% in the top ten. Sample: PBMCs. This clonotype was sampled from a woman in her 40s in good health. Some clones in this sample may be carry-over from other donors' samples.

The CDR3 DNA reads as TGTGCCAGCAGCTTAGGAGGGGACAGGGCCCATGAGCAGTTCTTC. Translating it yields CASSLGGDRAHEQFF. The chain couples TRBV7-9 to TRBJ2-1; 9 bases align to TRBD1. Per germline, CDR1 SEHNR and CDR2 FQNEAQ (reference sequence). There are 15 residues in the CDR3. With V trimmed by 1 base and J by 8 bases, 6 bases remained unmatched.